One and the same sample provided the 6 T cell receptor beta chains below, sequenced in a study of blood T cell repertoires in COVID-19. Profiling relied on immunoSEQ multiplex PCR, and the TCRdb table lists in-frame clones only, not all of them. The sample lists 200,000 to 300,000 clones, roughly four fifths occurring once. The sample taken for sequencing was peripheral blood. The receptors shown here come from a woman older than 75 with acute or convalescent COVID-19.

The chain is built from TRBV4-1 and TRBJ1-5; TRBD1 matches 7 bases. This CDR3 region has 17 residues. Germline-derived CDR1 and CDR2 are MGHRA and YSYEKL. Trimming removed 1 base from V and 5 bases from J; junction bases left unmatched: 11. CDR3 protein: CASSQGNRGGFDQPQHF. The CDR3 DNA is TGCGCCAGCAGCCAAGGGAACAGGGGTGGATTCGATCAGCCCCAGCATTTT.

The J gene is TRBJ1-1, the V gene TRBV18; D is undetermined. The germline gives CDR1 KGHSH, CDR2 LQKENI. CDR3 size: 14 residues. The V end was cut by 4 bases, the J end by 2 bases, with 11 bases between. CDR3 in amino acids: CASSQAQLNTEAFF. CDR3 DNA sequence: TGTGCCAGCTCACAGGCACAGCTTAACACTGAAGCTTTCTTT.

The V and J genes are TRBV7-2 and TRBJ2-7; perhaps TRBD2 as D (5 bases). Looked up from germline, CDR1 is SGHTA and CDR2 is FQGNSA. The CDR3 length is 18 residues. V lost 1 base, J lost 0 bases, and 19 bases lay in between. The CDR3 coding sequence is TGTGCCAGCAGCTTAGATAGTTGGTGGCGTACTAGCTCCTACGAGCAGTACTTC. This sequence encodes CASSLDSWWRTSSYEQYF. Supplemented by reference TRBV7-2 and TRBJ2-7, the full variable domain reads GAGVSQSPSNKVTEKGKDVELRCDPISGHTALYWYRQSLGQGLEFLIYFQGNSAPDKSGLPSDRFSAERTGGSVSTLTIQRTQQEDSAVYLCASSLDSWWRTSSYEQYFGPGTRLTVT.

The genes are TRBV5-1 and TRBJ2-1; no reliable D call. The CDR3 runs to 13 residues. Germline V gene lookup returns CDR1 SGHRS and CDR2 YFSETQ. Trimming left V 0 bases short and J 6 bases short, with 7 bases between. The CDR3 bases are TGCGCCAGCAGCTTGGCTATCCTCAATGAGCAGTTCTTC. This sequence encodes CASSLAILNEQFF.

The CDR3 DNA follows: TGTGCCAGCAGCTTAGAGCAAGGCCGACAGTCCGAGCAGTACTTC. Translating gives CASSLEQGRQSEQYF. V usage is TRBV7-2 and J usage is TRBJ2-7; perhaps TRBD1 as D (5 bases). The CDR3 is made up of 15 amino acids. CDR1 is SGHTA, CDR2 FQGNSA, per germline. V dropped 1 base and J dropped 6 bases, with 16 bases sitting between them.

This clone has only a few counts. V gene TRBV29-1 combines with J gene TRBJ1-1; TRBD1 is a possible D gene (5 bases). V lost 0 bases, J lost 6 bases, and 17 bases lay in between. This CDR3 comprises 15 residues. Germline CDR1 and CDR2: SQVTM and ANQGSEA. CDR3 loop: CSVEDLSIREAEAFF. The CDR3 coding sequence is TGCAGCGTTGAAGATCTATCCATCAGGGAGGCTGAAGCTTTCTTT.